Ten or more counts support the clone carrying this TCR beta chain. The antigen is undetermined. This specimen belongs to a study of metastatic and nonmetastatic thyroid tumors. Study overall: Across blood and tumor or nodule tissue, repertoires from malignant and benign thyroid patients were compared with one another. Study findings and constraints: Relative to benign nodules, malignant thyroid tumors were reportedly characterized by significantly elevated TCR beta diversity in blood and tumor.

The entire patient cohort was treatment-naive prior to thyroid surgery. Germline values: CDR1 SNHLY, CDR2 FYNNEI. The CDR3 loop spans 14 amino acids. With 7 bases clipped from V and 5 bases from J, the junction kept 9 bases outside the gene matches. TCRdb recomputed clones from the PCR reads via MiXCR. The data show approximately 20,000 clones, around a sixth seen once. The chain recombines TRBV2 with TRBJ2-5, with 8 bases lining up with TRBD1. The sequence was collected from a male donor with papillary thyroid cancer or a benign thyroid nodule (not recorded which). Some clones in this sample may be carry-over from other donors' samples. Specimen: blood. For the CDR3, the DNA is TGTGCCAGCAATACCAGGGGGCTGGAGGAGACCCAGTACTTC. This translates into CASNTRGLEETQYF.